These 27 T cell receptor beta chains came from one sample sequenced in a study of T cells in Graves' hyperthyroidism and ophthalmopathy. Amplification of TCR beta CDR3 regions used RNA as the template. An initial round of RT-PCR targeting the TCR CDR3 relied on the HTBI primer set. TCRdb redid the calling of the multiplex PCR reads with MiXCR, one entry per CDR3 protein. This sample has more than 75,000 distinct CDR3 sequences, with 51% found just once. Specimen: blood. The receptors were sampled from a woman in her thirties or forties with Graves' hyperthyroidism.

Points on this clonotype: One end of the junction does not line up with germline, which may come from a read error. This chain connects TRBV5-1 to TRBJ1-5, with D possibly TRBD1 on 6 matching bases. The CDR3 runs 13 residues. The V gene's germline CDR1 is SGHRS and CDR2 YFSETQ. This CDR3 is CASSAGTLSYEHF. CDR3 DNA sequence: TGTGCCAGCAGCGCCGGGACACTGTCCTACGAGCATTTT. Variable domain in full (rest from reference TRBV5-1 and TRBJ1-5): KAGVTQTPRYLIKTRGQQVTLSCSPISGHRSVSWYQQTPGQGLQFLFEYFSETQRNKGNFPGRFSGRQFSNSRSEMNVSTLELGDSALYLCASSAGTLSYEHFGDGTRLSIL.

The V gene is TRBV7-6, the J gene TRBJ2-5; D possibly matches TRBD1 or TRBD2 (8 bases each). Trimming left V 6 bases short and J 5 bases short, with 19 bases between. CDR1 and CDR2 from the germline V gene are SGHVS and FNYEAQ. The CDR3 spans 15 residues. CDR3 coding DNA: TGTGCCAGCAGAACAGGGGGGACTAGTTGGGAGACCCAGTACTTC. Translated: CASRTGGTSWETQYF.

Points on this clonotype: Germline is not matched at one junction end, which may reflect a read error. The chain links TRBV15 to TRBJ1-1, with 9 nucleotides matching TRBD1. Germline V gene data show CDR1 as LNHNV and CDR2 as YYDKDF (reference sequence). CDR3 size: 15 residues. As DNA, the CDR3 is TGTGCCGCCAGCAGATACGGGACAGGGCAAGATGAAGCTTTCTTT. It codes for CAASRYGTGQDEAFF. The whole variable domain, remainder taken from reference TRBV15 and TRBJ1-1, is DAMVIQNPRYQVTQFGKPVTLSCSQTLNHNVMYWYQQKSSQAPKLLFHYYDKDFNNEADTPDNFQSRRPNTSFCFLDIRSPGLGDTAMYLCAASRYGTGQDEAFFGQGTRLTVV.

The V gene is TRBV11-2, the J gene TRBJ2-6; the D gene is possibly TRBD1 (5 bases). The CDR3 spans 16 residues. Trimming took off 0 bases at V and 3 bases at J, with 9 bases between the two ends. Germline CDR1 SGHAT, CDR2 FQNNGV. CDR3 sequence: CASSLDRAYGANVLTF. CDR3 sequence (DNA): TGTGCCAGCAGCTTAGACAGGGCCTATGGGGCCAACGTCCTGACTTTC.

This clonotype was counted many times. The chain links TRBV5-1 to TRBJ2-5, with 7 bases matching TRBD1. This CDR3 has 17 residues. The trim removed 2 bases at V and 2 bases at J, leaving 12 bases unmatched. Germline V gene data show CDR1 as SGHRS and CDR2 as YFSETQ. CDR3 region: CASSFSRTGSVQETQYF. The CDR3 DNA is TGCGCCAGCAGCTTCTCCCGGACAGGATCGGTACAAGAGACCCAGTACTTC.

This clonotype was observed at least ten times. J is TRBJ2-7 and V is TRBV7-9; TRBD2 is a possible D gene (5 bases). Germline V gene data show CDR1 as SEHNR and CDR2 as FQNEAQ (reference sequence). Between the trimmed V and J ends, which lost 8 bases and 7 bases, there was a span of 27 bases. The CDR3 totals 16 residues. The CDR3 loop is CASGSGGRILPTEQYF. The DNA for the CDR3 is TGTGCCAGCGGGTCGGGTGGGAGAATTCTACCTACGGAGCAGTACTTC. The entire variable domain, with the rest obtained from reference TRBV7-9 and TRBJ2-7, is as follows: DTGVSQNPRHKITKRGQNVTFRCDPISEHNRLYWYRQTLGQGPEFLTYFQNEAQLEKSRLLSDRFSAERPKGSFSTLEIQRTEQGDSAMYLCASGSGGRILPTEQYFGPGTRLTVT.

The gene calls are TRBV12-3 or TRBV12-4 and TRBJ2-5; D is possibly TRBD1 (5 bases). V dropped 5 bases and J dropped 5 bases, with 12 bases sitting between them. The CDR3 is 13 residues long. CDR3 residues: CASSNDSKETQYF. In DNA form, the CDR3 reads TGTGCCAGCAGTAATGACAGTAAGGAGACCCAGTACTTC.

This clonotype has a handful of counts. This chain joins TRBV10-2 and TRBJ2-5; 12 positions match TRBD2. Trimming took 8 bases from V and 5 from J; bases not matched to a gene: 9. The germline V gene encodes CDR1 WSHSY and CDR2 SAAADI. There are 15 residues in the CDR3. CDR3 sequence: CASQPLAGGPETQYF. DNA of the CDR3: TGCGCCAGCCAGCCCCTAGCGGGAGGGCCCGAGACCCAGTACTTC.

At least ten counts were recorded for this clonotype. The CDR3 is CASSPGQGNTIYF. The CDR3 DNA is TGTGCCAGCAGCCCCGGACAGGGAAACACCATATATTTT. This chain connects TRBV7-9 to TRBJ1-3, with D tentatively TRBD1 (6 bases). CDR3 length: 13 residues. V was pared by 5 bases and J by 4 bases, with 9 bases between. In germline, CDR1 is SEHNR, CDR2 FQNEAQ (reference sequence).

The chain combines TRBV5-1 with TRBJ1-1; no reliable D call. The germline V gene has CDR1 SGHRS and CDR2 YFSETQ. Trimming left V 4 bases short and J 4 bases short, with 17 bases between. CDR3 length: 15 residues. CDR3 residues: CASSPGAGGITEAFF. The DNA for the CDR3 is TGCGCCAGCAGCCCAGGAGCGGGAGGGATCACTGAAGCTTTCTTT.

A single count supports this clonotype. The CDR3 sequence: CSANRQTGEKLFF. In nucleotides, the CDR3 is TGCAGTGCTAATCGACAGACCGGGGAAAAACTGTTTTTT. This chain connects TRBV20-1 to TRBJ1-4, with D possibly matching TRBD1 (5 bases). The V end was cut by 4 bases, the J end by 8 bases, with 14 bases between. This CDR3 has 13 residues. Germline CDR1 and CDR2: DFQATT and SNEGSKA (reference sequence).

For the CDR3, the DNA is TGTGCCAGCTTGGGTTGGGGGAACACTGAAGCTTTCTTT. It encodes CASLGWGNTEAFF. V usage is TRBV25-1 and J usage is TRBJ1-1; D gene unclear. The CDR3 length is 13 residues. From germline, CDR1 is MGHDK and CDR2 SYGVNS. V lost 8 bases and J lost 1, with 11 bases in between.

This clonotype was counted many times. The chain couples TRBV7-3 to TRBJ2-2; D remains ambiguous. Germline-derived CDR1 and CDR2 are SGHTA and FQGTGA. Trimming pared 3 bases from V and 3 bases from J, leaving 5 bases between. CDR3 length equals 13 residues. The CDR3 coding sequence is TGTGCCAGCAGCTTCCTAGACACCGGGGAGCTGTTTTTT. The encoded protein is CASSFLDTGELFF. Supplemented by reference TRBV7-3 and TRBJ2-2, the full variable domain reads GAGVSQTPSNKVTEKGKYVELRCDPISGHTALYWYRQSLGQGPEFLIYFQGTGAADDSGLPNDRFFAVRPEGSVSTLKIQRTERGDSAVYLCASSFLDTGELFFGEGSRLTVL.

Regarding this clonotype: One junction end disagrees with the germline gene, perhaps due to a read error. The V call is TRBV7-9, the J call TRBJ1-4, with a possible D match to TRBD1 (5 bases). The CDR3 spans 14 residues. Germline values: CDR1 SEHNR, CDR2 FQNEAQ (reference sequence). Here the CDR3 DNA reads TGTGCCAGCAGCTTATCCCGGGGCAGTGAAAAACTGGTTTTT. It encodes CASSLSRGSEKLVF.

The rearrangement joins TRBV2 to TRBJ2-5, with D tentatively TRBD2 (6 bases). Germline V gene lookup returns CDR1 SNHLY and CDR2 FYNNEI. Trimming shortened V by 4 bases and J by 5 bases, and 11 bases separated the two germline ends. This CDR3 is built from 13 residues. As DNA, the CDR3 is TGTGCCAGCAGTGCTCGCGGGACCGAGACCCAGTACTTC. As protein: CASSARGTETQYF.

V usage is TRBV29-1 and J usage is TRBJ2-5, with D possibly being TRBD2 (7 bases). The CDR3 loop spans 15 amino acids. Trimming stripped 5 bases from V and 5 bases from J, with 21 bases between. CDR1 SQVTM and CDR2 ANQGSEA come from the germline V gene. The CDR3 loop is CSVRSGWGGAETQYF. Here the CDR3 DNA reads TGCAGCGTTCGGTCGGGCTGGGGGGGGGCCGAGACCCAGTACTTC.

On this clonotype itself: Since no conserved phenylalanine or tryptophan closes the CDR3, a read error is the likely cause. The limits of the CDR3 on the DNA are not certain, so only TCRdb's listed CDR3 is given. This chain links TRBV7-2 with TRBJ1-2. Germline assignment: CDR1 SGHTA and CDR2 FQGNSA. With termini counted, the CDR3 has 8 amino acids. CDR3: CASSQDLR.

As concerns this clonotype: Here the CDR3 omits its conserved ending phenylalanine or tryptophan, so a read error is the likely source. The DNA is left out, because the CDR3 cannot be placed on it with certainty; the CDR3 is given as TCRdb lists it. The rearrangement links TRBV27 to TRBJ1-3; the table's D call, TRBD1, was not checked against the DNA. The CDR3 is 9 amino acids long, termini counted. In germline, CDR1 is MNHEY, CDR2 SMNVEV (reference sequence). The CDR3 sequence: CASSQAGWT.

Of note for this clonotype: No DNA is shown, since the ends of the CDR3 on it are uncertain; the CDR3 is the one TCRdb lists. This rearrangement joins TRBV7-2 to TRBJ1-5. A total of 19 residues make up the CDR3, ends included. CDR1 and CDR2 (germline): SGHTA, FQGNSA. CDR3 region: CASSFYICSASRGDQPQHF.

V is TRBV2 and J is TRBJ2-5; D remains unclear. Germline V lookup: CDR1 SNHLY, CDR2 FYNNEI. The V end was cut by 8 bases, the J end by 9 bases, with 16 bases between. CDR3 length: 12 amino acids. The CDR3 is CASAAVGQPQYF. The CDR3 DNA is TGTGCCAGCGCGGCAGTAGGTCAGCCCCAGTACTTC.

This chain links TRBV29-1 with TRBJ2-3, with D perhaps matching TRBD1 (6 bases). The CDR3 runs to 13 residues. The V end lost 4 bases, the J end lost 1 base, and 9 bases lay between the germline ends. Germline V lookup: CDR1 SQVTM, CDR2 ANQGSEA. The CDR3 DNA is TGCAGCGTTGCTAGACAGGGCACAGATACGCAGTATTTT. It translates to CSVARQGTDTQYF.

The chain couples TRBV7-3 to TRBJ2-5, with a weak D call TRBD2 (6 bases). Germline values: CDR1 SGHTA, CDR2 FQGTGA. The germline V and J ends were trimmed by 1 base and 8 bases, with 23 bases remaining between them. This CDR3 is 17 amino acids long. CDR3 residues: CASSLSRRGLSWVTQYF. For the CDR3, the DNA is TGTGCCAGCAGCTTAAGTCGAAGGGGACTTAGTTGGGTAACCCAGTACTTC.

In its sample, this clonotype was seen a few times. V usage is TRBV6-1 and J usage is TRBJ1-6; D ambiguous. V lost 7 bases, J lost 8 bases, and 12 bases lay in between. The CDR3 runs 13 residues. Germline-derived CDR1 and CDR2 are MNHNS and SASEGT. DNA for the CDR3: TGTGCCAGCAACGCTAAGGACGATTCACCCCTCCACTTT. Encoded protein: CASNAKDDSPLHF.

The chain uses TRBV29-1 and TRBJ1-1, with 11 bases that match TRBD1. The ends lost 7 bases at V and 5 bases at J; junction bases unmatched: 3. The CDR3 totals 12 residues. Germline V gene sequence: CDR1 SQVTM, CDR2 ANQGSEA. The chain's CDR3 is CSAGQGATEAFF. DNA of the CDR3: TGCAGCGCCGGACAGGGGGCAACTGAAGCTTTCTTT.

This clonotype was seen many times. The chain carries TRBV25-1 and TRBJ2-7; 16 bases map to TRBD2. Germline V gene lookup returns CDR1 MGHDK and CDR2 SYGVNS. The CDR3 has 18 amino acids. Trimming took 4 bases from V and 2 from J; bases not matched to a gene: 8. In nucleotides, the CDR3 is TGTGCCAGCAGTGCCCGACCCGGGACTAGCGGGGGGGCCTACGAGCAGTACTTC. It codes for CASSARPGTSGGAYEQYF.

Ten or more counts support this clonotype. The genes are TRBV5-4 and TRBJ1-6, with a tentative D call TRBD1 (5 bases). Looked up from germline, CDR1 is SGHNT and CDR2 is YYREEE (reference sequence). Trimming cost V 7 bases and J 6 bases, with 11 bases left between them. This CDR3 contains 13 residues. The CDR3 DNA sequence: TGTGCCAGCGGTCCTAGGGGTAATTCACCCCTCCACTTT. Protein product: CASGPRGNSPLHF.

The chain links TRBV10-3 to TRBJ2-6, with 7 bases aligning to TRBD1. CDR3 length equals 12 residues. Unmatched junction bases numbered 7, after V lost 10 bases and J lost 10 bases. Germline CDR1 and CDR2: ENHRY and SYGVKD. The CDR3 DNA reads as TGTGCCACCGACACAGGGGTAAACGTCCTGACTTTC. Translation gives CATDTGVNVLTF.